A selection of T cell receptor beta chains follows, all from one sample in a study of blood T cells in healthy people across ages. TCRdb re-derived calls from the 5' RACE reads in MiXCR, one entry per CDR3 protein. The sample lists approximately 800,000 distinct CDR3 sequences; roughly 50% were seen once. The sample taken for sequencing was blood. These TCRs come from an older man in good health. Each CDR3 is given with its conserved first and last residue. The order of the fields is CDR3 DNA, CDR3 protein, clone size, J gene, V gene, D gene. D genes are given only for firm matches. Not every row has a clone size; where given, it reads once, few, many or a size class.

cdr3_nt: TGTGCCAGCAGCTTAGCGGCGGGGCGGAAAAGCACAGATACGCAGTATTTT; cdr3_aa: CASSLAAGRKSTDTQYF; clone_size: NA; j_call: TRBJ2-3; v_call: TRBV7-9; d_call: NA
cdr3_nt: TGTGCCAGCAGGGGACCCGATGGGGCGATGCAGTACTTC; cdr3_aa: CASRGPDGAMQYF; clone_size: few; j_call: TRBJ2-5; v_call: TRBV11-2; d_call: NA
cdr3_nt: TGCAGTACCCGACCTCAGGGTTATGGCTACACCTTC; cdr3_aa: CSTRPQGYGYTF; clone_size: NA; j_call: TRBJ1-2; v_call: TRBV20-1; d_call: NA
cdr3_nt: TGTGCCATCAGTGATAACAGGGGCACTGAAGCTTTCTTT; cdr3_aa: CAISDNRGTEAFF; clone_size: NA; j_call: TRBJ1-1; v_call: TRBV10-3; d_call: TRBD1
cdr3_nt: TGTGCCAGCACCACATACATGAACACTGAAGCTTTCTTT; cdr3_aa: CASTTYMNTEAFF; clone_size: NA; j_call: TRBJ1-1; v_call: TRBV12-3/TRBV12-4; d_call: NA
cdr3_nt: TGTGCCAGCAGCGAAGGTAGTCTGACCTACGAGCAGTACTTC; cdr3_aa: CASSEGSLTYEQYF; clone_size: NA; j_call: TRBJ2-7; v_call: TRBV9; d_call: NA
cdr3_nt: TGTGCCAGCAGATACACCGGGACAGGGGTCGGGGCCAACGTCCTGACTTTC; cdr3_aa: CASRYTGTGVGANVLTF; clone_size: few; j_call: TRBJ2-6; v_call: TRBV27; d_call: TRBD1
cdr3_nt: TGCAGCGGCGGGACGGACCTGGGCGGCTACACCTTC; cdr3_aa: CSGGTDLGGYTF; clone_size: NA; j_call: TRBJ1-2; v_call: TRBV29-1; d_call: NA
cdr3_nt: TGCAGTGCTAGACCTTTGGGCCAAGAGACCCAGTACTTC; cdr3_aa: CSARPLGQETQYF; clone_size: NA; j_call: TRBJ2-5; v_call: TRBV20-1; d_call: NA
cdr3_nt: TGTGCCAGCAGGGTTGGAACTAGCGGCGGGGAGCTGTTTTTT; cdr3_aa: CASRVGTSGGELFF; clone_size: NA; j_call: TRBJ2-2; v_call: TRBV9; d_call: TRBD2
cdr3_nt: TGTGCCAGCAGCCCTCGGGTCTCGGACAGGGTCTACAATGAGCAGTTCTTC; cdr3_aa: CASSPRVSDRVYNEQFF; clone_size: NA; j_call: TRBJ2-1; v_call: TRBV7-2; d_call: TRBD1
cdr3_nt: TGCAGTGCTAGAGATCGAAAAGGACAGGGGGTTGCTGAAGCTTTCTTT; cdr3_aa: CSARDRKGQGVAEAFF; clone_size: NA; j_call: TRBJ1-1; v_call: TRBV20-1; d_call: TRBD1
cdr3_nt: TGTGCCACCAGCAGAACCTTTCCGGGACAGGGTCTCGATGAGCAGTACTTC; cdr3_aa: CATSRTFPGQGLDEQYF; clone_size: NA; j_call: TRBJ2-5; v_call: TRBV15; d_call: TRBD1
cdr3_nt: TGTGCCAGCAGTTACACCCCTACTAGGTACAATGAGCAGTTCTTC; cdr3_aa: CASSYTPTRYNEQFF; clone_size: NA; j_call: TRBJ2-1; v_call: TRBV6-2/TRBV6-3; d_call: NA
cdr3_nt: TGCAGTGCTATTTCCACCCGAGGGGGCAATGAGCAGTTCTTC; cdr3_aa: CSAISTRGGNEQFF; clone_size: NA; j_call: TRBJ2-1; v_call: TRBV20-1; d_call: NA
cdr3_nt: TGTGCCAGCAGCCTCTTAAGATTCCCTGGCAATGAGCAGTTCTTC; cdr3_aa: CASSLLRFPGNEQFF; clone_size: NA; j_call: TRBJ2-1; v_call: TRBV4-2; d_call: NA
cdr3_nt: TGCGCCAGCAGCCAAGGAGGGCAGGGGAGATACGAGCAGTACTTC; cdr3_aa: CASSQGGQGRYEQYF; clone_size: NA; j_call: TRBJ2-7; v_call: TRBV4-1; d_call: NA
cdr3_nt: TGTGCCAGCAGCTTACAACCAGGGCCAGATACGCAGTATTTT; cdr3_aa: CASSLQPGPDTQYF; clone_size: few; j_call: TRBJ2-3; v_call: TRBV7-8; d_call: NA
cdr3_nt: TGTGCCAGCATCCAGGACGGGTGGACAAGATACGCGTATTTT; cdr3_aa: CASIQDGWTRYAYF; clone_size: once; j_call: TRBJ2-3; v_call: TRBV6-2/TRBV6-3; d_call: NA
cdr3_nt: TGTGCCAGCAGTTTAGACACCGGCCGCTCCTACGAGCAGTACTTC; cdr3_aa: CASSLDTGRSYEQYF; clone_size: NA; j_call: TRBJ2-7; v_call: TRBV12-3/TRBV12-4; d_call: NA
cdr3_nt: TGCAGCGTTGAAGATGTAGGCGGGTCCTCCTACAATGCGCAGTTCTTC; cdr3_aa: CSVEDVGGSSYNAQFF; clone_size: NA; j_call: TRBJ2-1; v_call: TRBV29-1; d_call: NA
cdr3_nt: TGTGCCAGCAGCCCCCGGCGGGTCGGGGGGCAGTTCTTC; cdr3_aa: CASSPRRVGGQFF; clone_size: NA; j_call: TRBJ2-1; v_call: TRBV13; d_call: NA
cdr3_nt: TGTGCCAGCAGCCCTCCCTCGACAGGGTTCAATTCACCCCTCCACTTT; cdr3_aa: CASSPPSTGFNSPLHF; clone_size: few; j_call: TRBJ1-6; v_call: TRBV3-1; d_call: TRBD1
cdr3_nt: TGTGCCAGCAGCGTGGTTTCTGGCTATGAGCAGTTCTTC; cdr3_aa: CASSVVSGYEQFF; clone_size: few; j_call: TRBJ2-1; v_call: TRBV5-4; d_call: NA
cdr3_nt: TGCGCCAGCAGCTTGGCGGGAGTACAAGGAAATACGCAGTATTTT; cdr3_aa: CASSLAGVQGNTQYF; clone_size: NA; j_call: TRBJ2-3; v_call: TRBV5-1; d_call: NA
cdr3_nt: TGTGCCAGCAGGGATCCGACGAGGAACACTGAAGCTTTCTTT; cdr3_aa: CASRDPTRNTEAFF; clone_size: NA; j_call: TRBJ1-1; v_call: TRBV4-2; d_call: NA
cdr3_nt: TGTGCCAGCAGTGAATACACCTCCTACGAGCAGTACTTC; cdr3_aa: CASSEYTSYEQYF; clone_size: NA; j_call: TRBJ2-7; v_call: TRBV25-1; d_call: NA
cdr3_nt: TGCAGCGTTGACCTCTCCCGAGATACGCAGTATTTT; cdr3_aa: CSVDLSRDTQYF; clone_size: NA; j_call: TRBJ2-3; v_call: TRBV29-1; d_call: NA
cdr3_nt: TGCGCCAGCAGCTTGGAGGGGGGGGACTACGAGCAGTACTTC; cdr3_aa: CASSLEGGDYEQYF; clone_size: NA; j_call: TRBJ2-7; v_call: TRBV5-1; d_call: NA
cdr3_nt: TGTGCCAGCCAGCCCCAGGGGCTAGAGGAGACCCAGTACTTC; cdr3_aa: CASQPQGLEETQYF; clone_size: few; j_call: TRBJ2-5; v_call: TRBV27; d_call: NA
cdr3_nt: TGTGCCAGCAGCTTAATGGGGGTACGTCTGACCGGGGCCAACGTCCTGACTTTC; cdr3_aa: CASSLMGVRLTGANVLTF; clone_size: NA; j_call: TRBJ2-6; v_call: TRBV7-8; d_call: NA
cdr3_nt: TGTGCCAGCAGCTTAGGGTCAGAGGAGAACACTGAAGCTTTCTTT; cdr3_aa: CASSLGSEENTEAFF; clone_size: NA; j_call: TRBJ1-1; v_call: TRBV7-9; d_call: NA
cdr3_nt: TGCAGTGCCAGGGACAGGGCCCACGAGCAGTACTTC; cdr3_aa: CSARDRAHEQYF; clone_size: NA; j_call: TRBJ2-7; v_call: TRBV20-1; d_call: TRBD1
cdr3_nt: TGTGCCAGCAGTAACTCGGACAGGGGGGCTTTCTTT; cdr3_aa: CASSNSDRGAFF; clone_size: NA; j_call: TRBJ1-1; v_call: TRBV6-2/TRBV6-3; d_call: TRBD1
cdr3_nt: TGCAGTGCTGGTAGCGGGAGGGCCTACGAGCAGTACTTC; cdr3_aa: CSAGSGRAYEQYF; clone_size: NA; j_call: TRBJ2-7; v_call: TRBV20-1; d_call: TRBD2
cdr3_nt: TGCGCCAGCAGCGCCGGGGGGGGGCCTTCCTACGAGCAGTACTTC; cdr3_aa: CASSAGGGPSYEQYF; clone_size: NA; j_call: TRBJ2-7; v_call: TRBV5-1; d_call: TRBD2
cdr3_nt: TGTGCCAGCAGCGTAGGGTCCCAGCCCTACGAGCAGTACTTC; cdr3_aa: CASSVGSQPYEQYF; clone_size: NA; j_call: TRBJ2-7; v_call: TRBV9; d_call: NA
cdr3_nt: TGTGCCAGCAGCTACAGGGGGCGGGGCATTGAAAAACTGTTTTTT; cdr3_aa: CASSYRGRGIEKLFF; clone_size: NA; j_call: TRBJ1-4; v_call: TRBV7-2; d_call: TRBD1
cdr3_nt: TGTGCCAGCAGTCCGACTAGCCCGTACAATGAGCAGTTCTTC; cdr3_aa: CASSPTSPYNEQFF; clone_size: NA; j_call: TRBJ2-1; v_call: TRBV6-2/TRBV6-3; d_call: TRBD2
cdr3_nt: TGTGCCAGCAGCCCTATCGTCAATGAGCAGTACTTC; cdr3_aa: CASSPIVNEQYF; clone_size: NA; j_call: TRBJ2-5; v_call: TRBV7-2; d_call: NA
cdr3_nt: TGTGCCAGCAGTGGACAGGTCAACAATGAGCAGTTCTTC; cdr3_aa: CASSGQVNNEQFF; clone_size: few; j_call: TRBJ2-1; v_call: TRBV6-1; d_call: NA